The T cell receptor (beta chain) under discussion was sequenced for a study of neurological immune-mediated disorders. Using its own MiXCR run on the 5' RACE reads, TCRdb lists one record per CDR3 protein. The sample consists of tens of thousands of distinct CDR3 sequences, under 5% of them appearing once. This clonotype occurred a few times. The TCR comes from a man aged 30 to 45 with multiple sclerosis. The sample consisted of PBMCs.

The CDR3 nucleotides are TGTGCCAGCAGCTGGGGGCTGGGGGACACTGAAGCTTTCTTT. Translation gives CASSWGLGDTEAFF. The chain joins TRBV11-2 to TRBJ1-1, with D possibly matching TRBD1 (6 bases). The CDR3 is made up of 14 amino acids. V was trimmed by 4 bases and J by 3 bases, leaving 12 bases between them. The V gene's germline CDR1 is SGHAT and CDR2 FQNNGV.